One T cell receptor beta chain is described in this entry. This specimen comes from a study of cytotoxic CD8 clonotypes in ibrutinib-treated CLL. TCRdb keeps only in-frame clones here, not all; method: immunoSEQ multiplex PCR. The sample has almost 250,000 clones, 60% to 75% seen once. This sample comprised PBMCs, obtained after 24 months of ibrutinib treatment. The sequence was collected from a human donor with chronic lymphocytic leukemia.

CDR3 coding DNA: TGTGCCATCAGGGCGGGACAGTTCTACGAGCAGTACTTC. This gives the protein CAIRAGQFYEQYF. The rearrangement joins TRBV10-3 to TRBJ2-7, with D perhaps TRBD1 (7 bases). The CDR3 spans 13 residues. V lost 6 bases and J 3 bases, leaving 12 bases between the germline ends. Germline CDR1 ENHRY, CDR2 SYGVKD.